Sequencing of this TCR beta chain was carried out in a study of blood T cells in healthy people across ages. Approximately 9.1 milliliters was the volume of peripheral blood drawn from each donor. Note on this clonotype: A much larger clone lies one base from this, so it may be a read error.

A second about 7 to 11 cycle PCR used barcoded and J-beta primers. TCRdb reprocessed the 5' RACE reads via MiXCR and lists one record per CDR3 protein. The table lists roughly 650,000 distinct CDR3 sequences, roughly 32% of them singletons. The TCR originated in an elderly woman in good health. Sequencing used blood.

This CDR3 reads CASSYSGSRYGYTF. DNA for the CDR3: TGTGCCAGCAGTTACTCTGGCAGTCGCTATGGCTACACCTTC. This rearrangement joins TRBV6-5 to TRBJ1-2; D is unresolved. V was shortened by 0 bases and J by 4 bases, with 9 bases between the two germline ends. This CDR3 spans 14 amino acids. Germline V gives CDR1 MNHEY, CDR2 SVGAGI.